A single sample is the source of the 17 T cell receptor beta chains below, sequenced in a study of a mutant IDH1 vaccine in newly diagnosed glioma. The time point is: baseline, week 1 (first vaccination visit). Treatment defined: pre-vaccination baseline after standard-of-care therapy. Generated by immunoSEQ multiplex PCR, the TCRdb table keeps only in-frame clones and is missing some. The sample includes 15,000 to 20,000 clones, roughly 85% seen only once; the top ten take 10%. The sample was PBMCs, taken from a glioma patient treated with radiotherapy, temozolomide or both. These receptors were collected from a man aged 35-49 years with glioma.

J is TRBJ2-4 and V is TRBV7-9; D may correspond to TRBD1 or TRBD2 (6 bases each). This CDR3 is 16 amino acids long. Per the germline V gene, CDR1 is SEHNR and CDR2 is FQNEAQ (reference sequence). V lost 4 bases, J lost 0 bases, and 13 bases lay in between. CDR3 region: CASSSGAGLAKNIQYF. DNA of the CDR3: TGTGCCAGCAGCTCGGGGGCCGGACTAGCCAAAAACATTCAGTACTTC.

As DNA, the CDR3 is TGTGCCAGCAGCACCTCTAGCGGGGACAATACCTTCTCCTACAATGAGCAGTTCTTC. Translation gives CASSTSSGDNTFSYNEQFF. The V and J genes are TRBV7-6 and TRBJ2-1, with TRBD2 matching 9 bases. Germline values: CDR1 SGHVS, CDR2 FNYEAQ. V gave up 5 bases and J gave up 0 bases; unmatched junction bases: 14. The CDR3 extends over 19 amino acids.

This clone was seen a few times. In nucleotides, the CDR3 is TGTGCCAGCAGGGGTGGTTGGGACACTGAAGCTTTCTTT. Encoded protein: CASRGGWDTEAFF. The chain is built from TRBV28 and TRBJ1-1, with unresolved D. V shed 6 bases and J shed 3 bases, with 11 bases lying between them. The CDR3 covers 13 residues. Germline V gene lookup returns CDR1 MDHEN and CDR2 SYDVKM.

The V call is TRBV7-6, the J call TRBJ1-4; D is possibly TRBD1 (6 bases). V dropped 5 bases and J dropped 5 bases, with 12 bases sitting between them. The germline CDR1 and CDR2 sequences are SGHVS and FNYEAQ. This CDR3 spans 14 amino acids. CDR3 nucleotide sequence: TGTGCCAGCAGCCAAGGACAGCAGAATGAAAAACTGTTTTTT. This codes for CASSQGQQNEKLFF.

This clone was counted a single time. CDR3 residues: CASSPSAGDTEAFF. The CDR3 region has the DNA TGTGCCAGCTCACCTTCGGCGGGGGACACTGAAGCTTTCTTT. The J gene is TRBJ1-1, the V gene TRBV18, with D tentatively TRBD1 (5 bases). The V and J ends lost 3 bases and 3 bases respectively, with 11 bases between them. Germline-derived CDR1 and CDR2 are KGHSH and LQKENI. The CDR3 has 14 residues.

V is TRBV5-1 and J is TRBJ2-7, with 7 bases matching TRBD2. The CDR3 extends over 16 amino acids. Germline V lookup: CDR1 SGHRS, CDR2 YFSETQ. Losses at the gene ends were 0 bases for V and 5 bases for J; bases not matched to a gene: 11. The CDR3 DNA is TGCGCCAGCAGCTTGGTTCTCGGCGGGAGATTCAACGAGCAGTACTTC. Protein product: CASSLVLGGRFNEQYF.

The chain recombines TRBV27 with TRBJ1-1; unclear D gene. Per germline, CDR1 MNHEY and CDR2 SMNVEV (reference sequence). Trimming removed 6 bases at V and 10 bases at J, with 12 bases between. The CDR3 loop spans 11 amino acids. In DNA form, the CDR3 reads TGTGCCAGCAGGTCTACAGAAGGAGCTTTCTTT. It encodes CASRSTEGAFF.

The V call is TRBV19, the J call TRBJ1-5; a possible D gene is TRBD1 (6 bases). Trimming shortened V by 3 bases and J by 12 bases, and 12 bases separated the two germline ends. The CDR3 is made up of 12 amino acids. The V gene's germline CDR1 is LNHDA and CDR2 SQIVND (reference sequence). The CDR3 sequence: CASSMGRGVQHF. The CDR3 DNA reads TGTGCCAGTAGTATGGGCAGGGGAGTCCAGCATTTT.

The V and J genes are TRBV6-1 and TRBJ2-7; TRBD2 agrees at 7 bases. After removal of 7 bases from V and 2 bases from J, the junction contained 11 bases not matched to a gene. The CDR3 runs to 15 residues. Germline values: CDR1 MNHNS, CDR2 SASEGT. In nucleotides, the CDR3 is TGTGCCAGCACCCCAAGGGGAGGGGATCCCTACGAGCAGTACTTC. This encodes CASTPRGGDPYEQYF.

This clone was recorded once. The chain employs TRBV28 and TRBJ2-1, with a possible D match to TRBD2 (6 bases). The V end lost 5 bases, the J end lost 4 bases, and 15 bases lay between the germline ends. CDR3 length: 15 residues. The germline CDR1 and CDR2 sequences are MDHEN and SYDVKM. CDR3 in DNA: TGTGCCAGCAGTCCCCAAGGGACTCTATACAATGAGCAGTTCTTC. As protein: CASSPQGTLYNEQFF.

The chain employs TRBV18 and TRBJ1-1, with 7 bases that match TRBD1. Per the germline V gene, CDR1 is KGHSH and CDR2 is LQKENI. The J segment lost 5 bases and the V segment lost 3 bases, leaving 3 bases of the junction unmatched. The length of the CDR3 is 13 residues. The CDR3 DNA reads TGTGCCAGCTCACCCACAGGGGATACTGAAGCTTTCTTT. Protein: CASSPTGDTEAFF.

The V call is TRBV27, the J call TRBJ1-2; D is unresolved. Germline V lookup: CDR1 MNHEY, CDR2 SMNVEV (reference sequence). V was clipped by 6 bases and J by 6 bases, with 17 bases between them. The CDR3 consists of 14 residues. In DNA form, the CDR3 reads TGTGCCAGCAGAACCAATTCTGGGGTCAATGGCTACACCTTC. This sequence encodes CASRTNSGVNGYTF.

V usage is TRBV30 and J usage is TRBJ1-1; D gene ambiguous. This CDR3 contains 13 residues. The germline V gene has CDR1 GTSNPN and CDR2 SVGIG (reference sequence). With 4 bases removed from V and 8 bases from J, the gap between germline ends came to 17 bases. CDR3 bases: TGTGCCTGGATTCTCGAGGGTCCGGCGGAAGCTTTCTTT. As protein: CAWILEGPAEAFF.

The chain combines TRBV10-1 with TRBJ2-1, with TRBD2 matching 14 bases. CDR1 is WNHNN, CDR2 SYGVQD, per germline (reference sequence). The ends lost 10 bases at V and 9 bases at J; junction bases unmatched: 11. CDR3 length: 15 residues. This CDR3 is CATSPGLAGVFEQFF. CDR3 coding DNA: TGCGCCACCTCCCCGGGACTAGCGGGAGTTTTTGAGCAGTTCTTC.

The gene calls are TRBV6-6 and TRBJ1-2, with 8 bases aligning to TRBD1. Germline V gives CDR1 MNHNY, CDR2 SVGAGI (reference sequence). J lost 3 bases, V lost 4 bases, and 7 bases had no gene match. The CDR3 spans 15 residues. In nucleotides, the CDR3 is TGTGCCAGCAGTTTAAGGACAGGGACGGACTATGGCTACACCTTC. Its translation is CASSLRTGTDYGYTF.

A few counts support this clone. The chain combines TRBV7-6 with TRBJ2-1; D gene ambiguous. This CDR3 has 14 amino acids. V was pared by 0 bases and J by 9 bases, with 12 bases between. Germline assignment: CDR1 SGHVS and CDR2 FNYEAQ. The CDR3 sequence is CASSLAHKLGEQFF. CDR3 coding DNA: TGTGCCAGCAGCTTAGCTCACAAGCTGGGTGAGCAGTTCTTC.

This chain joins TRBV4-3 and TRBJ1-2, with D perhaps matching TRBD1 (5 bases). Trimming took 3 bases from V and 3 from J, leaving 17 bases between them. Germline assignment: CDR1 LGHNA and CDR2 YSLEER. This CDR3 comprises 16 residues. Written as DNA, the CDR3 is TGCGCCAGCAGCCATGACCGGGGGACTTGGGACTATGGCTACACCTTC. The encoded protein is CASSHDRGTWDYGYTF.